This entry concerns a single TCR beta chain. Its antigen remains unknown. V lost 0 bases to trimming and J lost 7 bases, with 12 bases between them. The CDR3 runs 14 residues. The germline CDR1 and CDR2 sequences are MGHRA and YSYEKL. These data originate in a study of radiotherapy plus CTLA-4 blockade in lung cancer. Study-level findings and limits: The authors reported that early blood T cell clone dynamics, with interferon-beta, best predicted response.

TCRdb's copy holds only in-frame clones and misses some; the assay was immunoSEQ multiplex PCR. The table includes roughly 66,000 clones, about four fifths detected once. This TCR was sampled from a human donor with non-small cell lung cancer who had a partial response to radiotherapy plus ipilimumab. This chain uses TRBV4-1 with TRBJ2-5, with D tentatively TRBD1 (6 bases). Here the sequenced sample was peripheral blood, taken from a patient treated with radiotherapy plus ipilimumab. CDR3 in amino acids: CASSQDLRGSTQYF. The CDR3 DNA is TGCGCCAGCAGCCAAGATCTCAGGGGCTCGACCCAGTACTTC.